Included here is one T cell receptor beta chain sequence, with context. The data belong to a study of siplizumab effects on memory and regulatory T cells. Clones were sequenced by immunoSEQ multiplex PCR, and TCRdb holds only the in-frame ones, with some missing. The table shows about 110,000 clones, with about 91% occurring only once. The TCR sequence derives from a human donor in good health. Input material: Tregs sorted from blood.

The chain's CDR3 is CASSSRAGHGYTF. For the CDR3, the DNA is TGTGCCAGCAGCTCAAGGGCTGGACATGGCTACACCTTC. The chain is built from TRBV5-5 and TRBJ1-2, with unresolved D. Germline CDR1 and CDR2: SGHKS and YYEKEE (reference sequence). The V gene lost 3 bases and the J gene lost 6 bases, with 12 bases spanning the gap. CDR3 length: 13 amino acids.